This TCR beta chain was sequenced for a study of T cells in Graves' hyperthyroidism and ophthalmopathy. Template material for amplifying TCR beta CDR3 regions consisted of RNA transcripts. The primer set for the first-round RT-PCR of the TCR CDR3 was HTBI. TCRdb re-analysed the multiplex PCR reads in MiXCR, keeping a single row per CDR3 protein. This sample yields 660,000 or so distinct CDR3 sequences, of which roughly 46% are seen a single time; about 7% belongs to the top ten. The CDR3 sequence is 15 residues long. CDR1 SGHAT and CDR2 FQDESV come from the germline V gene (reference sequence). V shed 6 bases and J shed 2 bases, with 17 bases lying between them.

The source material was peripheral blood or thyroid tissue (not recorded which). The chain employs TRBV11-1 and TRBJ2-7, with TRBD1 as a possible D gene (6 bases). The source of this sequence is an adult man with Graves' disease, either hyperthyroidism or ophthalmopathy (not recorded which). The CDR3 DNA reads TGTGCCAGCAGTTTAATCACAGGGAGCCCCTACGAGCAGTACTTC. The encoded protein is CASSLITGSPYEQYF. Filled out from reference TRBV11-1 and TRBJ2-7, the complete variable domain reads EAEVAQSPRYKITEKSQAVAFWCDPISGHATLYWYRQILGQGPELLVQFQDESVVDDSQLPKDRFSAERLKGVDSTLKIQPAELGDSAMYLCASSLITGSPYEQYFGPGTRLTVT.